These 27 T cell receptor beta chains were all obtained from the same sample, sequenced in a study of blood T cells in healthy people across ages. Together with a sample-barcoded 5' primer, a J-beta primer mix was included in a second PCR lasting about 7 to 11 cycles. A single record per CDR3 protein comes from TCRdb applying MiXCR to the 5' RACE reads. The sample carries over 750,000 distinct CDR3 sequences, 25% recorded once. The sample was also linked to a second study, of T cells of mothers and their children.

The specimen was blood. These receptors all stem from a boy aged 5-17 years in good health.

Comment on this clonotype: Being one base from a much bigger clone, this may be a read error. The J gene is TRBJ2-5, the V gene TRBV9; D is uncertain. The germline V gene has CDR1 SGDLS and CDR2 YYNGEE. The CDR3 runs 12 residues. V lost 3 bases, J lost 0 bases, and 3 bases lay in between. The DNA for the CDR3 is TGTGCCAGCAGCGACTACCAAGAGACCCAGTACTTC. Translation gives CASSDYQETQYF.

This clonotype has only a few counts. This rearrangement joins TRBV5-1 to TRBJ2-7; D may be TRBD1 (5 bases). Per the germline V gene, CDR1 is SGHRS and CDR2 is YFSETQ. V was trimmed by 4 bases and J by 6 bases, leaving 20 bases between them. The CDR3 totals 15 residues. The CDR3 DNA follows: TGCGCCAGCAGCCCTGACAGCGCCGGAGAGGTCGAGCAGTACTTC. Residues: CASSPDSAGEVEQYF. Combining the CDR3 with reference TRBV5-1 and TRBJ2-7 gives the whole variable domain KAGVTQTPRYLIKTRGQQVTLSCSPISGHRSVSWYQQTPGQGLQFLFEYFSETQRNKGNFPGRFSGRQFSNSRSEMNVSTLELGDSALYLCASSPDSAGEVEQYFGPGTRLTVT.

The table lists this clonotype with a few counts. The CDR3 DNA follows: TGTGCCAGCAGCTTAATATCTGGACTAGCGGGAAGCACCGGGGAGCTGTTTTTT. This codes for CASSLISGLAGSTGELFF. V and J are TRBV7-8 and TRBJ2-2; 12 bases match TRBD2. Germline CDR1 is SGHVS and CDR2 is FQNEAQ. The length of the CDR3 is 18 residues. Losses at the gene ends were 2 bases for V and 4 bases for J; bases not matched to a gene: 8.

This clonotype was seen a few times. The CDR3 protein is CASSQVTLGNEQYF. The CDR3 coding sequence is TGTGCCAGCAGCCAAGTTACCCTAGGGAACGAGCAGTACTTC. The genes are TRBV3-1 and TRBJ2-7; D is unclear. CDR3 length: 14 residues. The V and J ends lost 1 base and 5 bases respectively, with 12 bases between them. The V gene's germline CDR1 is LGHDT and CDR2 YNNKEL (reference sequence).

The chain uses TRBV5-1 and TRBJ1-2, with TRBD1 matching 7 bases. The CDR3 spans 15 residues. The germline V gene encodes CDR1 SGHRS and CDR2 YFSETQ. J lost 2 bases, V lost 1 base, and 5 bases had no gene match. CDR3 coding DNA: TGCGCCAGCAGCTTGCGGTCAGGGGGGAACTATGGCTACACCTTC. Translated: CASSLRSGGNYGYTF.

In this sample, this clonotype turned up a few times. The chain recombines TRBV29-1 with TRBJ2-1, with D hard to call. Germline V gene data show CDR1 as SQVTM and CDR2 as ANQGSEA. Trimming removed 4 bases at V and 6 bases at J, with 7 bases between. This CDR3 has 11 residues. DNA of the CDR3: TGCAGCGTTGGAGAGCGCAATGAGCAGTTCTTC. Its translation: CSVGERNEQFF.

The chain joins TRBV6-6 to TRBJ2-2; D may be TRBD1 (6 bases). V was shortened by 6 bases and J by 3 bases, with 11 bases between the two germline ends. CDR3 length: 14 residues. Germline CDR1 is MNHNY and CDR2 is SVGAGI (reference sequence). Written as DNA, the CDR3 is TGTGCCAGCAGATTAACAGGGTACACCGGGGAGCTGTTTTTT. This sequence encodes CASRLTGYTGELFF.

This chain links TRBV12-3 or TRBV12-4 with TRBJ1-2; D gene unclear. CDR3 size: 14 residues. V dropped 3 bases and J dropped 0 bases, with 8 bases sitting between them. Here the CDR3 DNA reads TGTGCCAGCAGTTTTGCGGAGGCTAACTATGGCTACACCTTC. Translation gives CASSFAEANYGYTF.

This clonotype showed up just a few times. The chain uses TRBV10-3 and TRBJ2-5, with TRBD2 matching 13 bases. The J call is uncertain, as TRBJ2-1 better fits the DNA end. Germline V gene sequence: CDR1 ENHRY, CDR2 SYGVKD. The CDR3 runs 13 residues. The CDR3 spells CAMGLAGPNEQFF. CDR3 coding DNA: TGTGCCATGGGACTAGCGGGACCGAATGAGCAGTTCTTC.

This clonotype was counted many times. The rearrangement links TRBV28 to TRBJ2-2; D is perhaps TRBD1 or TRBD2 (5 bases each). Per the germline V gene, CDR1 is MDHEN and CDR2 is SYDVKM. The CDR3 sequence is 18 residues long. Trimming shortened V by 10 bases and J by 5 bases, and 29 bases separated the two germline ends. CDR3 region: CATLHWPGASRGTGELFF. For the CDR3, the DNA is TGTGCCACCCTCCATTGGCCTGGGGCTAGCCGAGGGACCGGGGAGCTGTTTTTT. Filled out from reference TRBV28 and TRBJ2-2, the complete variable domain reads DVKVTQSSRYLVKRTGEKVFLECVQDMDHENMFWYRQDPGLGLRLIYFSYDVKMKEKGDIPEGYSVSREKKERFSLILESASTNQTSMYLCATLHWPGASRGTGELFFGEGSRLTVL.

The gene calls are TRBV5-1 and TRBJ1-1, with D perhaps matching TRBD1 (6 bases). Trimming took 3 bases from V and 3 from J, leaving 12 bases between them. The CDR3 contains 14 residues. CDR1 and CDR2 from the germline V gene are SGHRS and YFSETQ. The CDR3 sequence is CASSWTADYTEAFF. The CDR3 region has the DNA TGCGCCAGCAGCTGGACAGCGGATTACACTGAAGCTTTCTTT.

The rearrangement joins TRBV25-1 to TRBJ1-6; maybe TRBD1 (5 bases). The V gene's germline CDR1 is MGHDK and CDR2 SYGVNS. The V end was cut by 3 bases, the J end by 8 bases, with 11 bases between. The length of the CDR3 is 14 residues. The CDR3 coding sequence is TGTGCCAGCAGTGACGACAGAACTGATTCACCCCTCCACTTT. It yields the protein CASSDDRTDSPLHF.

The CDR3 loop reads CATSRGGQGNYEQYF. The DNA for the CDR3 is TGTGCCACCAGCAGGGGTGGACAGGGAAACTACGAGCAGTACTTC. This chain joins TRBV15 and TRBJ2-7, with TRBD1 matching over 8 bases. The CDR3 is 15 amino acids. Germline V gives CDR1 LNHNV, CDR2 YYDKDF (reference sequence). Trimming removed 3 bases from V and 3 bases from J; junction bases left unmatched: 7.

The chain has TRBV10-3 and TRBJ2-3; D unresolved. V lost 4 bases and J lost 5, with 4 bases in between. CDR1 is ENHRY and CDR2 is SYGVKD in the germline V gene. The CDR3 is made up of 11 amino acids. The CDR3 DNA is TGTGCCATCAGTGGAGAAGATACGCAGTATTTT. Translated: CAISGEDTQYF.

This chain links TRBV28 with TRBJ2-3; 9 bases agree with TRBD2. The V gene's germline CDR1 is MDHEN and CDR2 SYDVKM. The CDR3 runs 18 residues. The trim removed 3 bases at V and 0 bases at J, leaving 10 bases unmatched. CDR3 sequence (DNA): TGTGCCAGCAGTTTGGGGCTAGCGGGGACCACTAGCACAGATACGCAGTATTTT. Its translation: CASSLGLAGTTSTDTQYF.

The J gene is TRBJ2-1, the V gene TRBV9; 9 bases map to TRBD1. The V and J ends lost 2 bases and 3 bases, in that order; junction bases with no gene match: 3. The length of the CDR3 is 15 residues. Germline V gene sequence: CDR1 SGDLS, CDR2 YYNGEE. For the CDR3, the DNA is TGTGCCAGCAGCGTCGGGGACAGGGACTACAATGAGCAGTTCTTC. It translates to CASSVGDRDYNEQFF.

This chain links TRBV20-1 with TRBJ2-5; 7 bases agree with TRBD1. With V trimmed by 5 bases and J by 4 bases, 7 bases remained unmatched. Germline CDR1 and CDR2: DFQATT and SNEGSKA (reference sequence). The CDR3 has 13 residues. CDR3 protein: CSAPPGQSETQYF. The CDR3 nucleotides are TGCAGTGCTCCCCCGGGACAGTCAGAGACCCAGTACTTC.

The gene calls are TRBV20-1 and TRBJ2-3; TRBD2 aligns across 8 bases. The CDR3 consists of 17 residues. V lost 1 base to trimming and J lost 0 bases; unmatched junction nucleotides: 9. Germline V gene lookup returns CDR1 DFQATT and CDR2 SNEGSKA (reference sequence). The CDR3 reads CSARATYSGGSTDTQYF. In DNA form, the CDR3 reads TGCAGTGCTAGAGCCACTTACAGCGGGGGTAGCACAGATACGCAGTATTTT.

This clonotype was counted between two and nine times. J is TRBJ2-5 and V is TRBV9; D is unresolved. Matching the DNA end better, TRBJ2-1 makes the J call doubtful. The germline V gene has CDR1 SGDLS and CDR2 YYNGEE. The length of the CDR3 is 12 residues. This CDR3 is CASSVDGSLQFF. The CDR3 DNA is TGTGCCAGCAGCGTAGACGGAAGCCTGCAGTTCTTC.

This clonotype appeared a few times. The chain combines TRBV7-2 with TRBJ2-5, with 9 bases fitting TRBD2. The length of the CDR3 is 16 residues. After removal of 2 bases from V and 5 bases from J, the junction contained 9 bases not matched to a gene. Per germline, CDR1 SGHTA and CDR2 FQGNSA. Written as DNA, the CDR3 is TGTGCCAGCAGCTTAACGCTGGGACTAGCTGGCGAGACCCAGTACTTC. Translating gives CASSLTLGLAGETQYF.

V usage is TRBV7-9 and J usage is TRBJ2-1, with D possibly matching TRBD1 (6 bases). Germline loops: CDR1 SEHNR, CDR2 FQNEAQ (reference sequence). CDR3 length: 16 amino acids. V lost 8 bases and J 2 bases, leaving 19 bases between the germline ends. The CDR3 is CASDIYRDTAYNEQFF. In DNA, the CDR3 is TGTGCCAGCGATATCTACCGGGACACCGCCTACAATGAGCAGTTCTTC.

In its sample, this clonotype was seen a few times. The V call is TRBV2, the J call TRBJ2-5; D tentatively reads TRBD1 or TRBD2 (5 bases each). Trimming removed 0 bases at V and 1 base at J, with 12 bases between. From germline, CDR1 is SNHLY and CDR2 FYNNEI. CDR3 length: 16 amino acids. The CDR3 nucleotides read TGTGCCAGCAGTGAAGCGCTTCGGGGCCTCCAAGAGACCCAGTACTTC. It yields the protein CASSEALRGLQETQYF.

This chain connects TRBV15 to TRBJ1-5; D unresolved. This CDR3 spans 12 amino acids. The germline V gene has CDR1 LNHNV and CDR2 YYDKDF (reference sequence). V was shortened by 5 bases and J by 3 bases, with 5 bases between the two germline ends. CDR3 region: CATSGINQPQHF. The CDR3 DNA follows: TGTGCCACCAGCGGGATCAATCAGCCCCAGCATTTT. The full variable domain, its missing parts supplied by reference TRBV15 and TRBJ1-5, is DAMVIQNPRYQVTQFGKPVTLSCSQTLNHNVMYWYQQKSSQAPKLLFHYYDKDFNNEADTPDNFQSRRPNTSFCFLDIRSPGLGDTAMYLCATSGINQPQHFGDGTRLSIL.

This clonotype has more than one count but fewer than ten. The V and J genes are TRBV6-5 and TRBJ1-1; the D gene is possibly TRBD1 (5 bases). The CDR3 sequence is 14 residues long. The V gene's germline CDR1 is MNHEY and CDR2 SVGAGI. With 6 bases removed from V and 2 bases from J, the gap between germline ends came to 13 bases. CDR3: CASSLGVINTEAFF. In nucleotides, the CDR3 is TGTGCCAGCAGCCTGGGGGTCATTAACACTGAAGCTTTCTTT.

This clonotype showed up just a few times. This rearrangement joins TRBV20-1 to TRBJ2-7; maybe TRBD1 (6 bases). Trimming took off 3 bases at V and 3 bases at J, with 24 bases between the two ends. The CDR3 sequence is 17 residues long. The V gene's germline CDR1 is DFQATT and CDR2 SNEGSKA (reference sequence). CDR3 DNA: TGCAGTGCTAGGATGACGTCTTTAGGGGGTTGGGGCTACGAGCAGTACTTC. It codes for CSARMTSLGGWGYEQYF.

This clonotype has just a few counts. Compared with germline, one end of the junction differs, possibly owing to a read error. The chain recombines TRBV28 with TRBJ2-2, with D maybe TRBD2 (5 bases). CDR1 is MDHEN, CDR2 SYDVKM, per germline. The CDR3 extends over 12 amino acids. CDR3 nucleotides: TGTGCCAGCAGTTTAAGACCCGGGGAGCCGTTTTTT. It translates to CASSLRPGEPFF. Filled out from reference TRBV28 and TRBJ2-2, the complete variable domain reads DVKVTQSSRYLVKRTGEKVFLECVQDMDHENMFWYRQDPGLGLRLIYFSYDVKMKEKGDIPEGYSVSREKKERFSLILESASTNQTSMYLCASSLRPGEPFFGEGSRLTVL.

V gene TRBV5-1 combines with J gene TRBJ2-3; D possibly corresponds to TRBD2 (6 bases). CDR3 length: 15 amino acids. Looked up from germline, CDR1 is SGHRS and CDR2 is YFSETQ. V lost 2 bases and J 6 bases, leaving 16 bases between the germline ends. The CDR3: CASSFGGKRGDTQYF. CDR3 DNA sequence: TGCGCCAGCAGCTTCGGAGGGAAACGAGGTGATACGCAGTATTTT.